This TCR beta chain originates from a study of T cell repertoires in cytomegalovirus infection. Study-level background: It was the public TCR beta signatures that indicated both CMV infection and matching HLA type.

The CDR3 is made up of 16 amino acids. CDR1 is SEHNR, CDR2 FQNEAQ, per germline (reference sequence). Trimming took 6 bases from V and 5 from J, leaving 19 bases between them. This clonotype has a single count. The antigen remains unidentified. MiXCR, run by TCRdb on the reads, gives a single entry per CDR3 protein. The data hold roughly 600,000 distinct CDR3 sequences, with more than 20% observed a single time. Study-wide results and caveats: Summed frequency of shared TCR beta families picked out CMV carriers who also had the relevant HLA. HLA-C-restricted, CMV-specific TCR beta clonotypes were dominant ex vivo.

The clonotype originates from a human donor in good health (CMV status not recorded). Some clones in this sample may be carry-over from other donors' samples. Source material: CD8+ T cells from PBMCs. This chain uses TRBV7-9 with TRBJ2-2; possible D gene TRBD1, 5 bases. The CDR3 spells CASRSQVLQGTGELFF. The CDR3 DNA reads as TGTGCCAGCAGATCACAGGTCCTCCAGGGAACCGGGGAGCTGTTTTTT.